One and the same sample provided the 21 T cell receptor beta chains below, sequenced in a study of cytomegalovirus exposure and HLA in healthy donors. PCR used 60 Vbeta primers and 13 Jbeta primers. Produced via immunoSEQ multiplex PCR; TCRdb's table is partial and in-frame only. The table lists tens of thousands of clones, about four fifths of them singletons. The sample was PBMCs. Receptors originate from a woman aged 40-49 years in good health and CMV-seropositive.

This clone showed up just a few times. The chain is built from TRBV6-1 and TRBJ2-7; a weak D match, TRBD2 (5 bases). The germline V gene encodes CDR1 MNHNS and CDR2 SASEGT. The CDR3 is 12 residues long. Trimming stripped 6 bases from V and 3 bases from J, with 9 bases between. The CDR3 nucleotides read TGTGCCAGCAGCACTCGGGGCTACGAGCAGTACTTC. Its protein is CASSTRGYEQYF.

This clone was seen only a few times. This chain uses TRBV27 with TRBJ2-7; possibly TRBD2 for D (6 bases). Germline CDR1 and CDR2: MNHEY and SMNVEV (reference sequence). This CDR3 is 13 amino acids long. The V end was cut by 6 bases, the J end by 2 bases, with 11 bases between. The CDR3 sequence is CASRPWGAYEQYF. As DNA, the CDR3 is TGTGCCAGCAGGCCCTGGGGGGCCTACGAGCAGTACTTC.

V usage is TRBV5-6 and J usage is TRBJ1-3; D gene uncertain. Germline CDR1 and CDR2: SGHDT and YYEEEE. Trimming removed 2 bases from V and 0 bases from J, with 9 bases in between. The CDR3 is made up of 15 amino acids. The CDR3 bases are TGTGCCAGCAGCTTTCGGGGATTCTCTGGAAACACCATATATTTT. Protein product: CASSFRGFSGNTIYF. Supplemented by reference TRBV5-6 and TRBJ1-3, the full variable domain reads DAGVTQSPTHLIKTRGQQVTLRCSPKSGHDTVSWYQQALGQGPQFIFQYYEEEERQRGNFPDRFSGHQFPNYSSELNVNALLLGDSALYLCASSFRGFSGNTIYFGEGSWLTVV.

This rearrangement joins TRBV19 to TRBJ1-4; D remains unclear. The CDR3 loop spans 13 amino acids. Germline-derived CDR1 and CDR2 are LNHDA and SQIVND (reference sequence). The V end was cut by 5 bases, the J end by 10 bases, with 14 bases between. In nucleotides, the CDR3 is TGTGCCAGTAGTTCGGGTCTGCCTCTAAAACTGTTTTTT. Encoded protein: CASSSGLPLKLFF. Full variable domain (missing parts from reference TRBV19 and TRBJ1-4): DGGITQSPKYLFRKEGQNVTLSCEQNLNHDAMYWYRQDPGQGLRLIYYSQIVNDFQKGDIAEGYSVSREKKESFPLTVTSAQKNPTAFYLCASSSGLPLKLFFGSGTQLSVL.

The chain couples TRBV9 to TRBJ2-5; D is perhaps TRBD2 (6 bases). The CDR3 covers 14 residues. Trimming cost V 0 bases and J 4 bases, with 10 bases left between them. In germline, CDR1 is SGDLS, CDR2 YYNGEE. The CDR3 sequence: CASSVDSSGETQYF. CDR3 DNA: TGTGCCAGCAGCGTAGATAGTAGCGGAGAGACCCAGTACTTC. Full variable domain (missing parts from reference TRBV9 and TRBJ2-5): DSGVTQTPKHLITATGQRVTLRCSPRSGDLSVYWYQQSLDQGLQFLIQYYNGEERAKGNILERFSAQQFPDLHSELNLSSLELGDSALYFCASSVDSSGETQYFGPGTRLLVL.

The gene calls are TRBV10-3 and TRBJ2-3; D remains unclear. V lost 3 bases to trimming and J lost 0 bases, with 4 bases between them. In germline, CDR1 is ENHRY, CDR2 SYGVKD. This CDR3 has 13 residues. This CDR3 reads CAISDSSTDTQYF. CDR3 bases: TGTGCCATCAGTGACAGTAGCACAGATACGCAGTATTTT.

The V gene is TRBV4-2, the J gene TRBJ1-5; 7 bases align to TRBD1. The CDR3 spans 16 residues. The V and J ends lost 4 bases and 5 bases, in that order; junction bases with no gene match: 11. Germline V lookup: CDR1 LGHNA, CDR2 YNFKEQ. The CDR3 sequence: CASSPERGTDYQPQHF. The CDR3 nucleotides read TGTGCCAGCAGCCCCGAAAGGGGGACAGACTATCAGCCCCAGCATTTT.

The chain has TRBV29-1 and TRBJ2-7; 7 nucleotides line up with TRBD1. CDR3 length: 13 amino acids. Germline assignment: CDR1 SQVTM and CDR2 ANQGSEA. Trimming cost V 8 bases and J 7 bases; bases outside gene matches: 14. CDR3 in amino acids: CSPDQDRQEEQYF. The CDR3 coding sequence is TGCAGCCCAGATCAGGACAGGCAGGAGGAGCAGTACTTC.

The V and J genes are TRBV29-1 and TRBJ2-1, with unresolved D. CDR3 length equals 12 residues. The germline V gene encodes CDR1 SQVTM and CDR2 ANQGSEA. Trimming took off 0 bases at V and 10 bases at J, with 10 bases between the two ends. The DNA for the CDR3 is TGCAGCGTTGAAGAAGTCTACGAGGAGCAGTTCTTC. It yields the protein CSVEEVYEEQFF.

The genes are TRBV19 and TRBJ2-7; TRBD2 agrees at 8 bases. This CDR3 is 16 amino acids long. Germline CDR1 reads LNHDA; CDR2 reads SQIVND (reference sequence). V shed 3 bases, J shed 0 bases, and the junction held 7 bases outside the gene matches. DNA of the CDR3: TGTGCCAGTAGTATCCGGACTAGCCTGATCTCCTACGAGCAGTACTTC. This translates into CASSIRTSLISYEQYF. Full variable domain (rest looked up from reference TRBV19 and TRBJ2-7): DGGITQSPKYLFRKEGQNVTLSCEQNLNHDAMYWYRQDPGQGLRLIYYSQIVNDFQKGDIAEGYSVSREKKESFPLTVTSAQKNPTAFYLCASSIRTSLISYEQYFGPGTRLTVT.

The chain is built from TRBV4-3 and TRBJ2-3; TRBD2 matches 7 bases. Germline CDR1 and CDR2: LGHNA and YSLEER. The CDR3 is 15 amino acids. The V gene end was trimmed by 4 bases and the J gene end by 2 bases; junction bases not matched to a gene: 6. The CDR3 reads CASSRGAGDTDTQYF. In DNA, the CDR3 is TGCGCCAGCAGCCGAGGCGCGGGGGACACAGATACGCAGTATTTT.

The CDR3 DNA is TGTGCCAGCTCGCGGGTCACAGATACGCAGTATTTT. It codes for CASSRVTDTQYF. V gene TRBV9 combines with J gene TRBJ2-3; D perhaps matches TRBD2 (5 bases). The CDR3 totals 12 residues. The V end lost 7 bases, the J end lost 2 bases, and 8 bases lay between the germline ends. Germline V gene data show CDR1 as SGDLS and CDR2 as YYNGEE.

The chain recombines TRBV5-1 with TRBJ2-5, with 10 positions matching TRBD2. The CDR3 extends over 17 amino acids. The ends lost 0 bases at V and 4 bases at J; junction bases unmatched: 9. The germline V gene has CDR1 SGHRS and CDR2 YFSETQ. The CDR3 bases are TGCGCCAGCAGCTTGGAGTGGAGTAGCGGGGGGCGAGAGACCCAGTACTTC. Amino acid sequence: CASSLEWSSGGRETQYF.

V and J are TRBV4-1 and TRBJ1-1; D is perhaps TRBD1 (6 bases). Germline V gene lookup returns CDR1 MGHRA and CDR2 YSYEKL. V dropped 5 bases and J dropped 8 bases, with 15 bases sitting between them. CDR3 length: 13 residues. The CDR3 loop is CASSSRQVSEAFF. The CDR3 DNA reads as TGCGCCAGCAGCTCAAGACAGGTCTCAGAAGCTTTCTTT.

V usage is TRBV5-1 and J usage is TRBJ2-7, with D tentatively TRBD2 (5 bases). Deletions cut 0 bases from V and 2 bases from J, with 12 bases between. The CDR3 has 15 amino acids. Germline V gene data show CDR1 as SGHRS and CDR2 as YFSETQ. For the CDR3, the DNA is TGCGCCAGCAGCTTGGCGGGGAGTTCAGCCTACGAGCAGTACTTC. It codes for CASSLAGSSAYEQYF.

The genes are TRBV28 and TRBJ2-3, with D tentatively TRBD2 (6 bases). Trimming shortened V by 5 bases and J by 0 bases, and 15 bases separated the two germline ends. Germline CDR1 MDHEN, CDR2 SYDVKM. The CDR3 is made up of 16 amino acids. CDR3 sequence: CASSPPWRGSTDTQYF. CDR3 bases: TGTGCCAGCAGTCCTCCCTGGCGGGGAAGCACAGATACGCAGTATTTT.

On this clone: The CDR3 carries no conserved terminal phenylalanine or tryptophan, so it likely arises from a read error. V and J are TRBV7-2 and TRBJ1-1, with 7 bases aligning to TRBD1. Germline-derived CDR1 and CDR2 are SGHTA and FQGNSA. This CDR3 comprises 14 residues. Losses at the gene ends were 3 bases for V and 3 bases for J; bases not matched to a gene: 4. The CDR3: CASSFDRVDTEAFL. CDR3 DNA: TGTGCCAGCAGCTTTGACAGGGTGGACACTGAAGCTTTCCTT.

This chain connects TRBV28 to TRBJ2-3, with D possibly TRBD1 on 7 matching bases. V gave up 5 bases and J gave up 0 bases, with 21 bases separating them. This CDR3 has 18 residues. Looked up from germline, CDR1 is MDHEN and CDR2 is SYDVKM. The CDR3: CASSLPMGRGVSTDTQYF. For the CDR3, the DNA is TGTGCCAGCAGTCTTCCCATGGGCAGGGGGGTAAGCACAGATACGCAGTATTTT.

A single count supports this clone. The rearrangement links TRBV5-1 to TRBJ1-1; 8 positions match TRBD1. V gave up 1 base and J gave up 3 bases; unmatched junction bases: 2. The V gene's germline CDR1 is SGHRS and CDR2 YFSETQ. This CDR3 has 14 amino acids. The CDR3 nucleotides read TGCGCCAGCAGCTTGAACAGGGGGGACACTGAAGCTTTCTTT. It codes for CASSLNRGDTEAFF.

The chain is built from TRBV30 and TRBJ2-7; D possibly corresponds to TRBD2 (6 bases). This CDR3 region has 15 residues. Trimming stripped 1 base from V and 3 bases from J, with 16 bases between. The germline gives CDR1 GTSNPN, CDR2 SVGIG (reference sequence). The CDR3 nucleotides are TGTGCCTGGAGTGGCGGGACGGCTATAGTCTACGAGCAGTACTTC. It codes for CAWSGGTAIVYEQYF. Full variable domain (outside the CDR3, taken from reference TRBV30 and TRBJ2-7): SQTIHQWPATLVQPVGSPLSLECTVEGTSNPNLYWYRQAAGRGLQLLFYSVGIGQISSEVPQNLSASRPQDRQFILSSKKLLLSDSGFYLCAWSGGTAIVYEQYFGPGTRLTVT.

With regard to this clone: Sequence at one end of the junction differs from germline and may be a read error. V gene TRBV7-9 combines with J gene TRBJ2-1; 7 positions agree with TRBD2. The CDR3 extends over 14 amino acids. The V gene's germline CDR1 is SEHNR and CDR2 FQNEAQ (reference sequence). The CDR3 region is CSSSYASGRDEQFF. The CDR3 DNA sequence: TGTTCCAGCAGCTACGCATCAGGGAGGGATGAGCAGTTCTTC.